The 8 T cell receptor beta chains reported below all come from one sample, sequenced in a study of spatial heterogeneity in lung cancer (dated by TCRdb to the late 2010s). Explained via the paper, the time point label denotes: blood at routine non-recurrence follow-up after resection. The library was prepared using 5' RACE. The sequencer listed for this sample is NextSeq 500. TCRdb trimmed public reads at Q25 via fastp, called clones via MiXCR and kept in-frame beta chains. Rows are combined by CDR3 protein, so each entry shows the most common genes and DNA. This sample has about 47,000 distinct CDR3 sequences in its table, and 12% of those were observed once. The ten top clones hold roughly 32% of the sample. This specimen consisted of PBMCs, obtained at follow-up. These receptors all stem from a male donor with early-stage non-small cell lung cancer.

This chain joins TRBV12-3 or TRBV12-4 and TRBJ2-5, with D perhaps matching TRBD2 (6 bases). The V and J ends lost 6 bases and 2 bases respectively, with 16 bases between them. CDR3 length equals 15 residues. In nucleotides, the CDR3 is TGTGCCAGCAGCTCTTACAACCGGGAGCAAGAGACCCAGTACTTC. Translating gives CASSSYNREQETQYF.

A few counts support this clonotype. The chain links TRBV6-5 to TRBJ1-1; D may be TRBD1 (5 bases). The CDR3 consists of 13 residues. V dropped 6 bases and J dropped 1 base, with 9 bases sitting between them. Germline assignment: CDR1 MNHEY and CDR2 SVGAGI. The CDR3 coding sequence is TGTGCCAGCAGCATTCAGGGGAACACTGAAGCTTTCTTT. This encodes CASSIQGNTEAFF.

This clonotype was found a few times. The chain couples TRBV2 to TRBJ2-1; 10 bases are a match to TRBD2. This CDR3 has 15 residues. The V gene end was trimmed by 6 bases and the J gene end by 0 bases; junction bases not matched to a gene: 2. Germline V gene lookup returns CDR1 SNHLY and CDR2 FYNNEI. The CDR3 sequence: CASRVAGGSYNEQFF. Here the CDR3 DNA reads TGTGCCAGCAGAGTAGCGGGGGGCTCCTACAATGAGCAGTTCTTC.

This clonotype showed up just a few times. This chain connects TRBV6-6 to TRBJ2-1; D is uncertain. CDR1 is MNHNY, CDR2 SVGAGI, per germline (reference sequence). Deletions cut 4 bases from V and 3 bases from J, with 10 bases between. The length of the CDR3 is 14 residues. The DNA of the CDR3 is TGTGCCAGCAGTTGGGCCGAACGCTACAATGAGCAGTTCTTC. It encodes CASSWAERYNEQFF.

V usage is TRBV7-2 and J usage is TRBJ2-4; 8 nucleotides agree with TRBD1. With 5 bases clipped from V and 5 bases from J, the junction kept 11 bases outside the gene matches. CDR3 length equals 16 residues. Germline values: CDR1 SGHTA, CDR2 FQGNSA. Here the CDR3 reads CASSRKTGGPENIQYF. CDR3 coding DNA: TGTGCCAGCAGCCGGAAAACAGGGGGTCCGGAAAACATTCAGTACTTC. The full variable domain, completed using reference TRBV7-2 and TRBJ2-4, is GAGVSQSPSNKVTEKGKDVELRCDPISGHTALYWYRQSLGQGLEFLIYFQGNSAPDKSGLPSDRFSAERTGGSVSTLTIQRTQQEDSAVYLCASSRKTGGPENIQYFGAGTRLSVL.

The chain couples TRBV6-5 to TRBJ1-4, with D perhaps TRBD1 (5 bases). The CDR3 sequence is 14 residues long. Germline CDR1 and CDR2: MNHEY and SVGAGI. Trimming left V 4 bases short and J 5 bases short, with 11 bases between. In DNA, the CDR3 is TGTGCCAGCAGTTCCGTCGCAGGGAATGAAAAACTGTTTTTT. Translation: CASSSVAGNEKLFF.

V usage is TRBV11-2 and J usage is TRBJ2-7; 10 nucleotides match TRBD1. Germline V gives CDR1 SGHAT, CDR2 FQNNGV. The CDR3 has 14 residues. With V trimmed by 3 bases and J by 4 bases, 3 bases remained unmatched. CDR3 protein: CASSLDRGSYEQYF. In DNA, the CDR3 is TGTGCCAGCAGCTTGGACAGGGGGTCATACGAGCAGTACTTC.

This clonotype was seen a handful of times. The chain links TRBV4-1 to TRBJ1-1; 7 bases match TRBD1. Germline V lookup: CDR1 MGHRA, CDR2 YSYEKL. The trim removed 3 bases at V and 7 bases at J, leaving 8 bases unmatched. This CDR3 is built from 14 residues. CDR3 amino acids: CASSQLTRQGEAFF. In nucleotides, the CDR3 is TGCGCCAGCAGCCAGCTCACCCGACAGGGTGAAGCTTTCTTT.